The subject of this entry is one TCR beta chain. The PCR contained 60 Vbeta and 13 Jbeta primers. The table came from immunoSEQ multiplex PCR; TCRdb's copy has only in-frame clones and leaves some out. The sample holds approximately 160,000 clones, about 76% seen once. The data originate from a study of cytomegalovirus exposure and HLA in healthy donors. V lost 0 bases and J 4 bases, leaving 11 bases between the germline ends. CDR1 SGDLS and CDR2 YYNGEE come from the germline V gene. This CDR3 is built from 14 residues. The chain has TRBV9 and TRBJ2-7; no clear D gene. Sequenced input: PBMCs. This receptor was identified in a male donor in good health and CMV-seropositive. CDR3 in DNA: TGTGCCAGCAGCGTAGGCTTTGGCGGTTACGAGCAGTACTTC. It is translated as CASSVGFGGYEQYF.